This T cell receptor (beta chain) was found in a study of lung T cells in sarcoidosis with Löfgren's syndrome. TCRdb reprocessed the reads with MiXCR, giving one entry per CDR3 protein. In the table there are roughly 63,000 distinct CDR3 sequences, around 20% of which are singletons. Note on this clonotype: This may stem from a read error, because a much larger clone lies one nucleotide away.

Deletions cut 6 bases from V and 5 bases from J, with 14 bases between. Germline V gene lookup returns CDR1 MNHNS and CDR2 SASEGT. There are 14 residues in the CDR3. The chain joins TRBV6-1 to TRBJ1-5; no definite D call. The sequencing sample was made of CD4+ T cells from PBMCs. The clonotype originates from a human donor with sarcoidosis (Löfgren's syndrome or another form), or a control subject (not recorded which). CDR3 nucleotides: TGTGCCAGCAGCCTCTCGGGAGGGTATCAGCCCCAGCATTTT. It codes for CASSLSGGYQPQHF.